A selection of T cell receptor beta chains follows, all from one sample in a study of regulatory T cells in long-lasting Graves disease. TCRdb used MiXCR to reprocess the multiplex PCR reads, holding one entry per CDR3 protein. Here the sample spans 600,000 to 800,000 distinct CDR3 sequences, 25% to 35% being singletons. Sequenced here: peripheral blood mononuclear cells (PBMCs), sampled when the disease was refractory, from a patient treated with antithyroid drugs. Source of these receptors: a female donor with Graves disease. Both conserved end residues are part of each CDR3. Fields, in order: CDR3 length, D gene, J gene, V gene, clone size, CDR3 protein, CDR3 DNA. The D gene is left open where the match is weak. The size entry is marked missing in some rows and otherwise reads once, few, many or a size class.

CDR3 length: 13
D gene: .
J gene: TRBJ1-1
V gene: TRBV12-3/TRBV12-4
clone size: .
CDR3 protein: CASTGVMNTEAFF
CDR3 DNA: TGTGCCAGCACAGGGGTAATGAACACTGAAGCTTTCTTT

CDR3 length: 13
D gene: .
J gene: TRBJ1-1
V gene: TRBV20-1
clone size: few
CDR3 protein: CSARTGRATEAFF
CDR3 DNA: TGCAGTGCTAGAACCGGGAGGGCGACTGAAGCTTTCTTT

CDR3 length: 14
D gene: TRBD2
J gene: TRBJ2-7
V gene: TRBV5-1
clone size: .
CDR3 protein: CASSLVSGRSEQYF
CDR3 DNA: TGCGCCAGCAGCTTGGTTAGCGGGAGAAGTGAGCAGTACTTC

CDR3 length: 14
D gene: TRBD2
J gene: TRBJ2-7
V gene: TRBV6-1
clone size: .
CDR3 protein: CASSDPLAGGEQYF
CDR3 DNA: TGTGCCAGCAGTGATCCTCTAGCGGGAGGCGAGCAGTACTTC

CDR3 length: 16
D gene: .
J gene: TRBJ2-7
V gene: TRBV7-2
clone size: .
CDR3 protein: CASSFPRTKGTYEQYF
CDR3 DNA: TGTGCCAGCAGCTTCCCGAGGACCAAGGGCACCTACGAGCAGTACTTC

CDR3 length: 16
D gene: TRBD1
J gene: TRBJ2-7
V gene: TRBV7-9
clone size: .
CDR3 protein: CASSSLAGTGKYEQYF
CDR3 DNA: TGTGCCAGCAGCTCACTAGCCGGGACAGGGAAGTACGAGCAGTACTTC

CDR3 length: 15
D gene: TRBD1
J gene: TRBJ1-5
V gene: TRBV10-3
clone size: few
CDR3 protein: CAIGAGTGDNQPQHF
CDR3 DNA: TGTGCCATCGGGGCCGGGACAGGCGACAATCAGCCCCAGCATTTT

CDR3 length: 14
D gene: TRBD2
J gene: TRBJ2-7
V gene: TRBV12-3/TRBV12-4
clone size: .
CDR3 protein: CASSPGGKSYEQYF
CDR3 DNA: TGTGCCAGCAGCCCGGGAGGCAAGTCCTACGAGCAGTACTTC

CDR3 length: 14
D gene: .
J gene: TRBJ1-2
V gene: TRBV6-1
clone size: .
CDR3 protein: CASSRLGQRSGYTF
CDR3 DNA: TGTGCCAGCAGTCGCCTAGGACAGCGGTCTGGCTACACCTTC

CDR3 length: 16
D gene: TRBD1
J gene: TRBJ2-7
V gene: TRBV3-1
clone size: .
CDR3 protein: CASSLTAGTGSHEQYF
CDR3 DNA: TGTGCCAGCAGCCTTACCGCCGGGACAGGGTCCCACGAGCAGTACTTC

CDR3 length: 14
D gene: .
J gene: TRBJ1-2
V gene: TRBV10-2
clone size: many
CDR3 protein: CASSEGQLNYGYTF
CDR3 DNA: TGCGCCAGCAGTGAGGGACAGCTTAACTATGGCTACACCTTC

CDR3 length: 15
D gene: .
J gene: TRBJ2-2
V gene: TRBV6-1
clone size: .
CDR3 protein: CASSRALANTGELFF
CDR3 DNA: TGTGCCAGCTCTCGTGCACTAGCCAACACCGGGGAGCTGTTTTTT

CDR3 length: 14
D gene: TRBD1
J gene: TRBJ1-2
V gene: TRBV2
clone size: many
CDR3 protein: CASRGDRVSDGYTF
CDR3 DNA: TGTGCCAGCAGGGGGGACAGGGTCTCGGATGGCTACACCTTC

CDR3 length: 13
D gene: .
J gene: TRBJ1-5
V gene: TRBV10-3
clone size: few
CDR3 protein: CAISESVNQPQHF
CDR3 DNA: TGTGCCATCAGTGAGTCGGTCAATCAGCCCCAGCATTTT

CDR3 length: 13
D gene: TRBD1
J gene: TRBJ1-2
V gene: TRBV29-1
clone size: .
CDR3 protein: CSVSGGPNYGYTF
CDR3 DNA: TGCAGCGTCTCAGGGGGCCCTAACTATGGCTACACCTTC

CDR3 length: 13
D gene: .
J gene: TRBJ2-6
V gene: TRBV10-3
clone size: .
CDR3 protein: CAYSPAGANVLTF
CDR3 DNA: TGTGCCTACTCTCCGGCCGGGGCCAACGTCCTGACTTTC

CDR3 length: 15
D gene: .
J gene: TRBJ1-1
V gene: TRBV29-1
clone size: few
CDR3 protein: CSVAGGSGMNTEAFF
CDR3 DNA: TGCAGCGTGGCGGGGGGATCTGGCATGAACACTGAAGCTTTCTTT

CDR3 length: 17
D gene: TRBD1
J gene: TRBJ1-4
V gene: TRBV2
clone size: many
CDR3 protein: CASSERDSLPTNEKLFF
CDR3 DNA: TGTGCCAGCAGTGAAAGGGACAGCCTCCCAACTAATGAAAAACTGTTTTTT

CDR3 length: 13
D gene: .
J gene: TRBJ1-1
V gene: TRBV20-1
clone size: .
CDR3 protein: CSATSSGRTEAFF
CDR3 DNA: TGCAGTGCTACCTCCAGTGGAAGAACTGAAGCTTTCTTT

CDR3 length: 14
D gene: .
J gene: TRBJ1-1
V gene: TRBV4-2
clone size: .
CDR3 protein: CASSQGTLEREAFF
CDR3 DNA: TGTGCCAGCAGCCAAGGGACACTTGAAAGGGAAGCTTTCTTT

CDR3 length: 15
D gene: .
J gene: TRBJ1-2
V gene: TRBV12-5
clone size: many
CDR3 protein: CASGPGGRLNYGYTF
CDR3 DNA: TGTGCTAGTGGTCCAGGAGGACGGCTAAACTATGGCTACACCTTC

CDR3 length: 14
D gene: TRBD1
J gene: TRBJ1-3
V gene: TRBV10-3
clone size: .
CDR3 protein: CAIKGTGNGNTIYF
CDR3 DNA: TGTGCCATCAAGGGGACAGGGAATGGAAACACCATATATTTT

CDR3 length: 13
D gene: .
J gene: TRBJ1-1
V gene: TRBV10-3
clone size: .
CDR3 protein: CAIRMGPGTEAFF
CDR3 DNA: TGTGCCATCAGGATGGGTCCTGGCACTGAAGCTTTCTTT

CDR3 length: 17
D gene: TRBD2
J gene: TRBJ2-7
V gene: TRBV6-1
clone size: .
CDR3 protein: CASSRAGTSRFPYEQYF
CDR3 DNA: TGTGCCAGCAGTCGTGCCGGGACTAGCAGATTCCCATACGAGCAGTACTTC

CDR3 length: 15
D gene: .
J gene: TRBJ1-1
V gene: TRBV28
clone size: .
CDR3 protein: CASSHPQNRASGAFF
CDR3 DNA: TGTGCCAGCAGTCATCCCCAAAACAGGGCCTCGGGAGCTTTCTTT

CDR3 length: 13
D gene: .
J gene: TRBJ1-1
V gene: TRBV3-1
clone size: .
CDR3 protein: CASSQGTDTEAFF
CDR3 DNA: TGTGCCAGCAGCCAGGGGACCGACACTGAAGCTTTCTTT

CDR3 length: 11
D gene: .
J gene: TRBJ1-3
V gene: TRBV6-1
clone size: .
CDR3 protein: CASLRGNTIYF
CDR3 DNA: TGTGCCAGCCTGAGGGGAAACACCATATATTTT

CDR3 length: 12
D gene: .
J gene: TRBJ1-2
V gene: TRBV5-4
clone size: few
CDR3 protein: CASSTPEAGYTF
CDR3 DNA: TGTGCCAGCAGCACCCCCGAGGCCGGCTACACCTTC

CDR3 length: 12
D gene: TRBD1
J gene: TRBJ1-5
V gene: TRBV7-9
clone size: .
CDR3 protein: CASGQGSQPQHF
CDR3 DNA: TGTGCCAGCGGACAGGGGTCGCAGCCCCAGCATTTT

CDR3 length: 14
D gene: .
J gene: TRBJ2-5
V gene: TRBV20-1
clone size: .
CDR3 protein: CSAEVGGGRETQYF
CDR3 DNA: TGCAGTGCTGAGGTGGGGGGGGGCCGAGAGACCCAGTACTTC

CDR3 length: 13
D gene: TRBD2
J gene: TRBJ2-7
V gene: TRBV29-1
clone size: .
CDR3 protein: CSVGTSGSVEQYF
CDR3 DNA: TGCAGCGTCGGGACTAGCGGGAGTGTCGAGCAGTACTTC

CDR3 length: 15
D gene: TRBD2
J gene: TRBJ2-3
V gene: TRBV11-1
clone size: .
CDR3 protein: CASSPGLAGSDTQYF
CDR3 DNA: TGTGCCAGCAGCCCGGGACTAGCGGGATCAGATACGCAGTATTTT

CDR3 length: 14
D gene: .
J gene: TRBJ2-2
V gene: TRBV25-1
clone size: few
CDR3 protein: CASSDHSWGGELFF
CDR3 DNA: TGTGCCAGCAGTGACCACAGCTGGGGTGGGGAGCTGTTTTTT

CDR3 length: 13
D gene: .
J gene: TRBJ1-1
V gene: TRBV10-3
clone size: .
CDR3 protein: CAISASANTEAFF
CDR3 DNA: TGTGCCATCAGCGCCTCAGCGAACACTGAAGCTTTCTTT

CDR3 length: 14
D gene: .
J gene: TRBJ1-1
V gene: TRBV12-3/TRBV12-4
clone size: many
CDR3 protein: CASSLRGSEPEAFF
CDR3 DNA: TGTGCCAGCAGTTTAAGGGGGAGTGAACCTGAAGCTTTCTTT

CDR3 length: 16
D gene: .
J gene: TRBJ1-1
V gene: TRBV5-1
clone size: .
CDR3 protein: CASSLVGGPLGTEAFF
CDR3 DNA: TGCGCCAGCAGCTTGGTCGGGGGCCCTTTGGGCACTGAAGCTTTCTTT

CDR3 length: 15
D gene: .
J gene: TRBJ1-4
V gene: TRBV3-1
clone size: .
CDR3 protein: CASRARGATNEKLFF
CDR3 DNA: TGTGCCAGCAGAGCCCGGGGGGCAACTAATGAAAAACTGTTTTTT

CDR3 length: 13
D gene: .
J gene: TRBJ1-1
V gene: TRBV30
clone size: .
CDR3 protein: CAWSEQGYTEAFF
CDR3 DNA: TGTGCCTGGAGCGAACAGGGATACACTGAAGCTTTCTTT

CDR3 length: 14
D gene: TRBD1
J gene: TRBJ1-2
V gene: TRBV18
clone size: .
CDR3 protein: CASSPAPGGAGYTF
CDR3 DNA: TGTGCCAGCTCCCCCGCTCCAGGGGGCGCGGGCTACACCTTC

CDR3 length: 14
D gene: .
J gene: TRBJ1-4
V gene: TRBV29-1
clone size: few
CDR3 protein: CSVAGGATNEKLFF
CDR3 DNA: TGCAGCGTTGCTGGGGGGGCAACTAATGAAAAACTGTTTTTT

CDR3 length: 16
D gene: .
J gene: TRBJ2-1
V gene: TRBV30
clone size: .
CDR3 protein: CAWSVASGTPPWEQFF
CDR3 DNA: TGTGCCTGGAGTGTAGCTTCCGGGACTCCCCCTTGGGAGCAGTTCTTC

CDR3 length: 13
D gene: .
J gene: TRBJ1-3
V gene: TRBV19
clone size: .
CDR3 protein: CASNRRAGNTIYF
CDR3 DNA: TGTGCCAGTAACCGCAGGGCTGGAAACACCATATATTTT

CDR3 length: 15
D gene: TRBD1
J gene: TRBJ1-2
V gene: TRBV6-1
clone size: .
CDR3 protein: CASRKRGGDFLGYTF
CDR3 DNA: TGTGCCAGCAGGAAGAGAGGGGGCGACTTCCTAGGCTACACCTTC

CDR3 length: 16
D gene: TRBD1
J gene: TRBJ1-6
V gene: TRBV5-1
clone size: .
CDR3 protein: CASSSLGQGLNSPLHF
CDR3 DNA: TGCGCCAGCAGCTCGCTTGGACAGGGGTTAAATTCACCCCTCCACTTT

CDR3 length: 13
D gene: TRBD2
J gene: TRBJ2-7
V gene: TRBV20-1
clone size: .
CDR3 protein: CSYSLAGSYEQYF
CDR3 DNA: TGCAGCTACTCACTAGCGGGCTCCTACGAGCAGTACTTC

CDR3 length: 18
D gene: TRBD2
J gene: TRBJ2-7
V gene: TRBV9
clone size: .
CDR3 protein: CASSVGASLAGISYEQYF
CDR3 DNA: TGTGCCAGCAGCGTAGGCGCTAGTTTAGCGGGAATTTCCTACGAGCAGTACTTC

CDR3 length: 14
D gene: .
J gene: TRBJ1-5
V gene: TRBV27
clone size: many
CDR3 protein: CASRTSGSNQPQHF
CDR3 DNA: TGTGCCAGCAGGACGTCAGGGAGCAATCAGCCCCAGCATTTT

CDR3 length: 14
D gene: TRBD1
J gene: TRBJ1-2
V gene: TRBV18
clone size: .
CDR3 protein: CASSPPDRVGGYTF
CDR3 DNA: TGTGCCAGCTCACCGCCGGACAGGGTCGGTGGCTACACCTTC

CDR3 length: 16
D gene: .
J gene: TRBJ2-7
V gene: TRBV19
clone size: .
CDR3 protein: CASSPSGGTATYEQYF
CDR3 DNA: TGTGCCAGTAGCCCTTCCGGAGGGACAGCCACCTACGAGCAGTACTTC

CDR3 length: 15
D gene: .
J gene: TRBJ1-3
V gene: TRBV3-1
clone size: .
CDR3 protein: CASSQEEHSGNTIYF
CDR3 DNA: TGTGCCAGCAGCCAAGAAGAACACTCTGGAAACACCATATATTTT

CDR3 length: 12
D gene: .
J gene: TRBJ1-2
V gene: TRBV29-1
clone size: .
CDR3 protein: CSVVRETYGYTF
CDR3 DNA: TGCAGCGTTGTAAGGGAGACCTATGGCTACACCTTC

CDR3 length: 10
D gene: .
J gene: TRBJ1-2
V gene: TRBV28
clone size: many
CDR3 protein: CASSFRDQRF
CDR3 DNA: TGTGCCAGCAGTTTCAGGGACCAACGATTC